This entry concerns a single T cell receptor (beta chain). Germline CDR1 reads SQVTM; CDR2 reads ANQGSEA. The CDR3 sequence is 14 residues long. The junction had 12 bases not matched to a gene; V was cut back by 7 bases and J by 5 bases. The source of the sample is a study of shared clonotypes between healthy human individuals. Produced via immunoSEQ multiplex PCR; TCRdb's table is partial and in-frame only. The table lists 450,000 to 600,000 clones, around 80% of them singletons. The origin of this receptor is a middle-aged woman in good health. Some clones in this sample may be carry-over from other donors' samples. The specimen was PBMCs. This chain connects TRBV29-1 to TRBJ2-3; TRBD2 aligns across 7 bases. For the CDR3, the DNA is TGCAGCGCCCGGGCGGGAGTAATAGGAGATACGCAGTATTTT. Protein: CSARAGVIGDTQYF.